Listed below are T cell receptor beta chains from one sample, sequenced in a study of blood T cell repertoires in COVID-19. This table comes from immunoSEQ multiplex PCR, and its TCRdb copy is limited to in-frame clones, with some not included. In the table there are about 120,000 clones, 60% to 80% of which are singletons. The sample taken for sequencing was peripheral blood. These TCRs come from a woman aged 80 or over with active or convalescent COVID-19. Both conserved end residues are part of each CDR3.

j_gene,v_gene,CDR3aa
TRBJ2-4,TRBV3-1/TRBV3-2,CASSQGTGPKNIQYF
TRBJ2-1,TRBV9,CASSDETSDQFF
TRBJ1-2,TRBV5-1,CASSRDSRMGHNYGYTF
TRBJ2-7,TRBV6-5,CASSRDSTGYEQYF
TRBJ1-2,TRBV7-9,CASSSSWGRQAPINYGYTF
TRBJ1-2,TRBV7-2,CASSRMTGTSYGYTF
TRBJ1-1,TRBV7-8,CASSFLDRGNTEAFF
TRBJ2-7,TRBV6-1,CASSEALRDSGSTYEQYF
TRBJ1-2,TRBV11-2,CASSFLNRGYGYTF
TRBJ2-3,TRBV30,CAWSGDRGWNTQYF
TRBJ2-1,TRBV3-1/TRBV3-2,CASSPLGRMSNEQFF
TRBJ2-3,TRBV5-5,CASSRLAGVTDTQYF
TRBJ2-1,TRBV7-6,CASSFLGGSYNEQFF
TRBJ1-2,TRBV5-1,CASKLQVSNYGYTF
TRBJ1-4,TRBV7-9,CASTQRQGATNEKLFF
TRBJ1-4,TRBV30,CAWRGQGYEKLFF
TRBJ1-4,TRBV6-2/TRBV6-3,CASSSGGTNEKLFF
TRBJ2-7,TRBV19,CASSETSGSGEQYF
TRBJ2-7,TRBV11-1,CASSRTGVVYEQYF
TRBJ2-1,TRBV5-8,CASSTGLAGDYNEQFF
TRBJ2-2,TRBV7-2,CASSTWGDTGELFF
TRBJ2-3,TRBV30,CAWSVGGSDTQYF
TRBJ2-1,TRBV5-1,CASTGGLTLASYNEQFF
TRBJ1-1,TRBV15,CATSRNTEAFF
TRBJ1-4,TRBV6-5,CASSYGGPEKLFF
TRBJ2-5,TRBV3-1/TRBV3-2,CASRRTGLGRETQYF
TRBJ1-6,TRBV2,CASSEGTGVSSLHF
TRBJ2-1,TRBV7-3,CASSLGTSSYNEQFF
TRBJ2-1,TRBV2,CASSTGTSGRLGKNEQFF
TRBJ1-1,TRBV27,CASSLLHIGGVNTEAFF
TRBJ2-7,TRBV15,CATSRDVARTYEQYF
TRBJ2-3,TRBV2,CASGGRRGTDTQYF
TRBJ2-5,TRBV9,CASSASGRSGETQYF
TRBJ1-6,TRBV18,CASSPSGGNSPLHF
TRBJ2-1,TRBV7-2,CASSSYLGRQGAYNEQFF